This entry is about one TCR beta chain. The antigen is undetermined. At one end the junction does not follow the germline gene, possibly because of a read error. The primer mix had 60 Vbeta and 13 Jbeta primers. TCRdb's table, derived via immunoSEQ multiplex PCR, lists solely in-frame clones and lacks some. The profile shows about 140,000 clones, 60% to 80% of them singletons. The data belong to a study of cytomegalovirus exposure and HLA in healthy donors. The CDR3 extends over 13 amino acids. Germline V gene data show CDR1 as SGHRS and CDR2 as YFSETQ. Study-wide results and caveats: It was 164 TCR beta chains that were listed as cytomegalovirus-associated.

J is TRBJ2-3 and V is TRBV5-1, with no clear D. The receptor's source is a male donor in good health and CMV-seronegative. Sequenced: PBMCs. CDR3 sequence reads: CASSLVGTDTQYF. As DNA, the CDR3 is TGCGCCAGCAGCTTGGTGGGCACAGATACACAGTATTTT. The full variable domain, completed using reference TRBV5-1 and TRBJ2-3, is KAGVTQTPRYLIKTRGQQVTLSCSPISGHRSVSWYQQTPGQGLQFLFEYFSETQRNKGNFPGRFSGRQFSNSRSEMNVSTLELGDSALYLCASSLVGTDTQYFGPGTRLTVL.